This T cell receptor (beta chain) originates from a study of chemoradiotherapy in HPV16-positive cancers. Study summary: Candidate HPV-specific T-cell clones and common TCR motifs came from functional assays in a couple of HPV16-positive patients. Regarding the study as a whole: The functional HPV-specific definition rests on just a couple of HPV16-positive patients. Non-HPV-specific T cells did not expand in tumors during treatment, whereas candidate HPV-specific clones and E7-related motifs did.

Samples were taken several times over chemoradiotherapy. Data came from immunoSEQ multiplex PCR; TCRdb stores just in-frame clones and leaves some out. Here the sample spans 30,000 to 35,000 clones, 70% to 90% being singletons. With regard to this clone: Its antigen is currently unknown.

The germline V gene encodes CDR1 SQVTM and CDR2 ANQGSEA. V lost 5 bases, J lost 5 bases, and 15 bases lay in between. CDR3 length: 13 amino acids. The sequence derives from a human donor with HPV-associated anogenital cancer. The sequencing used blood, collected from a patient who underwent chemoradiotherapy. The gene calls are TRBV29-1 and TRBJ2-5; no reliable D call. CDR3 DNA sequence: TGCAGCGTTAATACGGTCGGAAGGGAGACCCAGTACTTC. Translation: CSVNTVGRETQYF. Full variable domain (rest looked up from reference TRBV29-1 and TRBJ2-5): SAVISQKPSRDICQRGTSLTIQCQVDSQVTMMFWYRQQPGQSLTLIATANQGSEATYESGFVIDKFPISRPNLTFSTLTVSNMSPEDSSIYLCSVNTVGRETQYFGPGTRLLVL.